This TCR beta chain was observed in a study of OX40 agonist ivuxolimab in advanced cancers. Study observations and caveats: The 0.1-3.0 mg/kg partial responders had among the lowest clonal expansion.

CDR1 SGHRS and CDR2 YFSETQ come from the germline V gene. The J segment lost 2 bases and the V segment lost 4 bases, leaving 8 bases of the junction unmatched. The CDR3 contains 16 residues. Concerning this clone: Its specificity is not known.

Produced via immunoSEQ multiplex PCR; TCRdb's table is partial and in-frame only. The repertoire holds just under 75,000 clones, more than 85% seen once, with 0.44% in the top ten. This TCR came from an adult with an advanced solid tumor such as melanoma, head and neck, liver or kidney cancer. This material consisted of CD4+ or CD8+ T cells sorted from blood, taken in a trial of the OX40 agonist ivuxolimab. The V gene is TRBV5-1, the J gene TRBJ2-3; TRBD1 matches 9 bases. In DNA form, the CDR3 reads TGCGCCAGCAGCCCGTACGGGACAGGGAACACAGATACGCAGTATTTT. It specifies CASSPYGTGNTDTQYF.